Following are 5 T cell receptor beta chains from one sample sequenced in a study of T cell responses to AZD1222 COVID-19 vaccine. Assay: immunoSEQ multiplex PCR; the TCRdb copy retains only in-frame clones and omits some. The profile shows some 170,000 clones, roughly 90% of them singletons. The sequencing used peripheral blood, collected 28 days after the second AZD1222 dose. These receptors were collected from an adult who received the AZD1222 COVID-19 vaccine.

The V and J genes are TRBV7-8 and TRBJ2-1, with TRBD1 matching 7 bases. V trimming: 4 bases; J trimming: 8 bases; junction bases outside the gene matches: 2. The CDR3 has 12 residues. From germline, CDR1 is SGHVS and CDR2 FQNEAQ. The CDR3 DNA follows: TGTGCCAGCAGCTGGACAGGTTATGAGCAGTTCTTC. It translates to CASSWTGYEQFF.

This sequence joins TRBV19 and TRBJ1-1, with a weak D call TRBD1 (5 bases). The germline gives CDR1 LNHDA, CDR2 SQIVND (reference sequence). The CDR3 runs 13 residues. V shed 7 bases and J shed 7 bases, with 16 bases lying between them. CDR3 nucleotides: TGTGCCAGTATCTCATGGGACCGGTTTGAAGCTTTCTTT. Protein product: CASISWDRFEAFF.

The V call is TRBV12-3 or TRBV12-4, the J call TRBJ1-5; a weak D match, TRBD1 (6 bases). The CDR3 consists of 13 residues. Trimming removed 7 bases at V and 6 bases at J, with 13 bases between. The DNA of the CDR3 is TGTGCCAGCACCAACAGGGAAACTCAGCCCCAGCATTTT. This codes for CASTNRETQPQHF.

CDR3 DNA sequence: TGCGCCAGCGCCGCCTCCTCCGGGCCGCAAACAGGATATGGCTACACCTTC. This gives the protein CASAASSGPQTGYGYTF. The chain has TRBV5-1 and TRBJ1-2; TRBD1 might be the D (5 bases). The CDR3 runs to 17 residues. The V end was cut by 7 bases, the J end by 5 bases, with 27 bases between. The germline CDR1 and CDR2 sequences are SGHRS and YFSETQ.

The chain joins TRBV11-1 to TRBJ1-2, with D perhaps TRBD1 (5 bases). This CDR3 is 13 amino acids long. The germline V and J ends were trimmed by 2 bases and 4 bases, with 8 bases remaining between them. The germline gives CDR1 SGHAT, CDR2 FQDESV (reference sequence). The CDR3 spells CASSLSQVYGYTF. The CDR3 nucleotides read TGTGCCAGCAGCTTATCACAGGTCTATGGCTACACCTTC.